The next 25 T cell receptor beta chains were all read from a single sample in a study of blood T cell repertoires in COVID-19. The data were produced by immunoSEQ multiplex PCR, yet TCRdb's version contains in-frame clones alone and is incomplete. The profile shows about 200,000 clones, 80% to 90% of them singletons. The sample consisted of PBMCs or T cells enriched from blood (not recorded which). These receptors were collected from a woman in her twenties or thirties who had been exposed to COVID-19.

The V call is TRBV29-1, the J call TRBJ2-3; weak D call: TRBD2 (6 bases). The V end lost 6 bases, the J end lost 0 bases, and 13 bases lay between the germline ends. Germline assignment: CDR1 SQVTM and CDR2 ANQGSEA. The CDR3 covers 14 residues. Here the CDR3 DNA reads TGCAGCGTCCGTACTAGCAGTAGCACAGATACGCAGTATTTT. Protein: CSVRTSSSTDTQYF.

V usage is TRBV24-1 and J usage is TRBJ2-3, with 8 bases lining up with TRBD1. This CDR3 comprises 15 residues. Germline CDR1 and CDR2: KGHDR and SFDVKD. J lost 2 bases, V lost 4 bases, and 4 bases had no gene match. The DNA of the CDR3 is TGTGCCACCAGTGACCGGGACAGGTTCACAGATACGCAGTATTTT. Protein product: CATSDRDRFTDTQYF.

The chain has TRBV19 and TRBJ2-1; D is possibly TRBD1 (5 bases). Per the germline V gene, CDR1 is LNHDA and CDR2 is SQIVND (reference sequence). With 5 bases removed from V and 4 bases from J, the gap between germline ends came to 21 bases. The CDR3 consists of 17 residues. The CDR3 DNA sequence: TGTGCCAGTAGTTCAAGGGCTACAGGTACTACATACAATGAGCAGTTCTTC. Translated, it gives CASSSRATGTTYNEQFF.

This chain links TRBV5-1 with TRBJ1-1; 7 bases map to TRBD1. Germline CDR1 reads SGHRS; CDR2 reads YFSETQ. J gave up 5 bases and V 0 bases, and 4 bases lay outside the gene matches. The CDR3 has 14 amino acids. The CDR3 sequence is CASSLAQGLTEAFF. CDR3 nucleotide sequence: TGCGCCAGCAGCTTGGCACAGGGGCTAACTGAAGCTTTCTTT.

Here the CDR3 DNA reads TGTGCCAGCAGTGTCGGACAGGTGGGGCCCGAAAAACTGTTTTTT. Amino acids: CASSVGQVGPEKLFF. This chain links TRBV25-1 with TRBJ1-4, with 7 bases matching TRBD1. CDR1 and CDR2 (germline): MGHDK, SYGVNS. Losses at the gene ends were 4 bases for V and 8 bases for J; bases not matched to a gene: 10. The CDR3 runs to 15 residues.

This chain uses TRBV4-2 with TRBJ1-6, with 10 bases lining up with TRBD1. The CDR3 contains 15 residues. The trim removed 3 bases at V and 7 bases at J, leaving 3 bases unmatched. The V gene's germline CDR1 is LGHNA and CDR2 YNFKEQ. This CDR3 is CASSQGTGENSPLHF. In nucleotides, the CDR3 is TGTGCCAGCAGCCAGGGGACAGGGGAAAATTCACCCCTCCACTTT.

In its sample, this clone was seen once. V gene TRBV6-5 combines with J gene TRBJ2-7; 9 positions agree with TRBD1. CDR3 size: 15 residues. Unmatched junction bases numbered 6, after V lost 5 bases and J lost 1 base. The germline V gene has CDR1 MNHEY and CDR2 SVGAGI. In DNA form, the CDR3 reads TGTGCCAGCAGTAACAGGGGGCGAGGGTCCTACGAGCAGTACTTC. Protein sequence: CASSNRGRGSYEQYF.

This clone has only a few counts. The gene calls are TRBV5-6 and TRBJ1-2; 7 bases are a match to TRBD1. Looked up from germline, CDR1 is SGHDT and CDR2 is YYEEEE. Trimming removed 3 bases from V and 6 bases from J; junction bases left unmatched: 2. This CDR3 contains 12 residues. The CDR3 DNA is TGTGCCAGCAGCTACGACAGGGATGGCTACACCTTC. Translation gives CASSYDRDGYTF.

The J gene is TRBJ2-7, the V gene TRBV24-1; perhaps TRBD2 as D (6 bases). Germline values: CDR1 KGHDR, CDR2 SFDVKD. The CDR3 loop spans 15 amino acids. Trimming took off 5 bases at V and 0 bases at J, with 13 bases between the two ends. The CDR3 region is CATSGGAGFSYEQYF. For the CDR3, the DNA is TGTGCCACCAGTGGGGGAGCGGGTTTCTCCTACGAGCAGTACTTC.

A single count supports this clone. The chain couples TRBV25-1 to TRBJ1-3, with a tentative D call TRBD1 (6 bases). Deletions cut 6 bases from V and 1 base from J, with 22 bases between. CDR1 is MGHDK and CDR2 is SYGVNS in the germline V gene. There are 18 residues in the CDR3. In nucleotides, the CDR3 is TGTGCCAGCAGCACCGGCGGCACAGGGTTCTCTTCTGGAAACACCATATATTTT. Encoded protein: CASSTGGTGFSSGNTIYF.

The chain is built from TRBV5-1 and TRBJ2-6; D call uncertain. CDR1 and CDR2 from the germline V gene are SGHRS and YFSETQ. This CDR3 comprises 15 residues. V lost 3 bases and J lost 2, with 9 bases in between. The DNA for the CDR3 is TGCGCCAGCAGCTCGGTCCTCACTGGGGCCAACGTCCTGACTTTC. Its translation is CASSSVLTGANVLTF. Full variable domain (missing parts from reference TRBV5-1 and TRBJ2-6): KAGVTQTPRYLIKTRGQQVTLSCSPISGHRSVSWYQQTPGQGLQFLFEYFSETQRNKGNFPGRFSGRQFSNSRSEMNVSTLELGDSALYLCASSSVLTGANVLTFGAGSRLTVL.

This sequence joins TRBV29-1 and TRBJ2-2; 7 bases line up with TRBD1. The junction had 2 bases not matched to a gene; V was cut back by 1 base and J by 6 bases. This CDR3 region has 13 residues. The V gene's germline CDR1 is SQVTM and CDR2 ANQGSEA. The CDR3 bases are TGCAGCGTTGAAGCCCAGGGGGCCGGGGAGCTGTTTTTT. Translated: CSVEAQGAGELFF.

CDR3 nucleotide sequence: TGTGCCAGCAACAGGGGTTTGGGAAACTATGGCTACACCTTC. This codes for CASNRGLGNYGYTF. This sequence joins TRBV6-5 and TRBJ1-2; TRBD1 agrees at 7 bases. Germline CDR1 MNHEY, CDR2 SVGAGI. The CDR3 is 14 residues long. The V and J ends lost 7 bases and 2 bases, in that order; junction bases with no gene match: 7.

This rearrangement joins TRBV7-2 to TRBJ1-6; D unresolved. Germline-derived CDR1 and CDR2 are SGHTA and FQGNSA. Trimming took off 5 bases at V and 7 bases at J, with 18 bases between the two ends. This CDR3 is 16 amino acids long. The chain's CDR3 is CASSPAIAEVNSPLHF. CDR3 sequence (DNA): TGTGCCAGCAGCCCCGCGATCGCCGAGGTGAATTCACCCCTCCACTTT. Supplemented by reference TRBV7-2 and TRBJ1-6, the full variable domain reads GAGVSQSPSNKVTEKGKDVELRCDPISGHTALYWYRQSLGQGLEFLIYFQGNSAPDKSGLPSDRFSAERTGGSVSTLTIQRTQQEDSAVYLCASSPAIAEVNSPLHFGNGTRLTVT.

The chain links TRBV3-1 (or the pseudogene TRBV3-2) to TRBJ1-5; TRBD1 aligns across 7 bases. The germline V gene has CDR1 LGHDT and CDR2 YNNKEL (reference sequence). The junction had 0 bases not matched to a gene; V was cut back by 3 bases and J by 7 bases. CDR3 length equals 12 residues. The CDR3 DNA sequence: TGTGCCAGCAGCCAGGGACAGCAGCCCCAGCATTTT. Protein product: CASSQGQQPQHF.

This chain uses TRBV5-6 with TRBJ2-7, with 11 bases that match TRBD2. This CDR3 spans 14 amino acids. The trim removed 1 base at V and 12 bases at J, leaving 9 bases unmatched. CDR1 is SGHDT and CDR2 is YYEEEE in the germline V gene. CDR3 region: CASSLRSGGADPYF. Here the CDR3 DNA reads TGTGCCAGCAGCTTGCGTAGCGGGGGGGCTGATCCGTACTTC.

V usage is TRBV15 and J usage is TRBJ1-5, with D tentatively TRBD1 (6 bases). Trimming took 4 bases from V and 7 from J, leaving 14 bases between them. The CDR3 spans 14 residues. Germline loops: CDR1 LNHNV, CDR2 YYDKDF (reference sequence). DNA for the CDR3: TGTGCCACCAGCACCTTGGAGGGGGGGCAGCCCCAGCATTTT. Translated: CATSTLEGGQPQHF.

The chain links TRBV12-3 or TRBV12-4 to TRBJ2-1; possibly TRBD1 for D (6 bases). The length of the CDR3 is 11 residues. The V gene lost 4 bases and the J gene lost 14 bases, with 12 bases spanning the gap. The CDR3 region has the DNA TGTGCCAGCAGTTACTCAGGGGAGAAGTTCTTC. It specifies CASSYSGEKFF.

This clone was counted once. The chain employs TRBV7-9 and TRBJ1-2, with 9 nucleotides matching TRBD1. This CDR3 contains 14 residues. The V gene's germline CDR1 is SEHNR and CDR2 FQNEAQ (reference sequence). V dropped 0 bases and J dropped 8; count of bases not matched to a gene: 4. The CDR3 loop is CASSLAGTGKGYTF. The DNA of the CDR3 is TGTGCCAGCAGCTTAGCCGGGACAGGGAAAGGCTACACCTTC.

The chain carries TRBV11-3 and TRBJ2-7, with TRBD1 matching 7 bases. CDR1 is SGHNT and CDR2 is YENEEA in the germline V gene. This CDR3 has 15 residues. J lost 2 bases, V lost 0 bases, and 4 bases had no gene match. CDR3 bases: TGTGCCAGCAGCTTAGATGTCCAGGGGGCCTACGAGCAGTACTTC. Translation gives CASSLDVQGAYEQYF.

Judged by abundance, this clone is medium-sized. The rearrangement links TRBV29-1 to TRBJ2-7; perhaps TRBD1 as D (8 bases). V lost 2 bases and J 4 bases, leaving 12 bases between the germline ends. The germline V gene encodes CDR1 SQVTM and CDR2 ANQGSEA. The CDR3 has 13 residues. CDR3 sequence reads: CSVERGDRYEQYF. The CDR3 DNA reads as TGCAGCGTTGAACGGGGGGACAGGTACGAGCAGTACTTC.

V usage is TRBV7-9 and J usage is TRBJ2-7; no clear D. Germline values: CDR1 SEHNR, CDR2 FQNEAQ (reference sequence). CDR3 length equals 12 residues. As DNA, the CDR3 is TGTGCATGCGCGTCCGGGTTCGACGAGCAGTACTTC. Its protein is CACASGFDEQYF.

The table lists this clone with a few counts. This rearrangement joins TRBV30 to TRBJ1-1, with D perhaps matching TRBD1 (6 bases). The V end was cut by 3 bases, the J end by 5 bases, with 19 bases between. The CDR3 sequence is 15 residues long. The germline CDR1 and CDR2 sequences are GTSNPN and SVGIG (reference sequence). The DNA of the CDR3 is TGTGCCTGGAGAGCCAAGACAGGTCGGCAAACTGAAGCTTTCTTT. This gives the protein CAWRAKTGRQTEAFF.

This chain connects TRBV11-2 to TRBJ2-3; TRBD2 matches at 7 bases. Losses at the gene ends were 1 base for V and 5 bases for J; bases not matched to a gene: 12. This CDR3 comprises 17 residues. Germline CDR1 and CDR2: SGHAT and FQNNGV. CDR3 protein: CASSLVAGGSSGDTQYF. As DNA, the CDR3 is TGTGCCAGCAGCTTAGTAGCCGGGGGGTCCTCGGGAGATACGCAGTATTTT. Full variable domain (missing parts from reference TRBV11-2 and TRBJ2-3): EAGVAQSPRYKIIEKRQSVAFWCNPISGHATLYWYQQILGQGPKLLIQFQNNGVVDDSQLPKDRFSAERLKGVDSTLKIQPAKLEDSAVYLCASSLVAGGSSGDTQYFGPGTRLTVL.

The chain joins TRBV5-1 to TRBJ2-1; TRBD2 matches at 7 bases. Trimming removed 4 bases from V and 0 bases from J; junction bases left unmatched: 7. The length of the CDR3 is 16 residues. Looked up from germline, CDR1 is SGHRS and CDR2 is YFSETQ. CDR3 DNA: TGCGCCAGCAGCGCCGGGGGGTCGAGCTCCTACAATGAGCAGTTCTTC. This sequence encodes CASSAGGSSSYNEQFF.